The subject of this entry is one T cell receptor beta chain. As processed by the authors: How many nucleated cells were present was estimated from reference gene primer amplification. The method was immunoSEQ multiplex PCR; TCRdb's version includes in-frame clones alone and lacks a portion of them. V and J calls and clone size are as listed in that table; D and trimming were resolved from the DNA. The data show roughly 140,000 clones, 75% to 90% seen once. The source of the sample is a study of blood T cell repertoires in COVID-19. About the research overall: Samples of COVID-19 (acute and convalescent) were obtained from the United States, Italy and Spain. T cells, B-cell-depleted T cells, or PBMCs provided the cDNA or gDNA that served as material.

The CDR3 consists of 13 residues. Germline V lookup: CDR1 SGHDT, CDR2 YYEEEE. V was trimmed by 0 bases and J by 11 bases, leaving 14 bases between them. This rearrangement joins TRBV5-6 to TRBJ1-1, with D perhaps TRBD1 (5 bases). This TCR came from a woman aged 45-60 years with acute or convalescent COVID-19. Sequenced sample: peripheral blood. The CDR3 here is CASSLEGGTEAFF. The CDR3 DNA reads as TGTGCCAGCAGCTTGGAAGGCGGGACGGAGGCTTTCTTT.